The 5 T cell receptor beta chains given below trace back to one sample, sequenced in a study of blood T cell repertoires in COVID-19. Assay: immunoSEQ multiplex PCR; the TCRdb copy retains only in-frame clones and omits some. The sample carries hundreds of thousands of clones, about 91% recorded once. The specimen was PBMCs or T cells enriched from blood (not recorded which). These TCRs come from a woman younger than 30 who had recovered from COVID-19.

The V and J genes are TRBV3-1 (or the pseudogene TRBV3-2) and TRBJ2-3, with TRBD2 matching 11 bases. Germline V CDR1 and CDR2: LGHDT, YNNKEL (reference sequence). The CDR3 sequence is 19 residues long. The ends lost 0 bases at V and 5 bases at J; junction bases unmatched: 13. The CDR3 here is CASSQDLTSGRAPVDTQYF. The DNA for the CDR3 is TGTGCCAGCAGCCAAGATCTCACTAGCGGGAGAGCCCCGGTAGATACGCAGTATTTT.

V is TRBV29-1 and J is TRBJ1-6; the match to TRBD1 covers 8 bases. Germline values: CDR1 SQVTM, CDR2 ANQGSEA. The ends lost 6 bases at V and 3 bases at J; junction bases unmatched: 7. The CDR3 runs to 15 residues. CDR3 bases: TGCAGCGTAATCCAGGGGGCTATCTATAATTCACCCCTCCACTTT. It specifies CSVIQGAIYNSPLHF.

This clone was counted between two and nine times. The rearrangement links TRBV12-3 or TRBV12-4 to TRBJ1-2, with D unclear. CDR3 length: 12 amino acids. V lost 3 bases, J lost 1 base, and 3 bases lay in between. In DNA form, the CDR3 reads TGTGCCAGCAGTTTCGGTAACTATGGCTACACCTTC. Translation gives CASSFGNYGYTF.

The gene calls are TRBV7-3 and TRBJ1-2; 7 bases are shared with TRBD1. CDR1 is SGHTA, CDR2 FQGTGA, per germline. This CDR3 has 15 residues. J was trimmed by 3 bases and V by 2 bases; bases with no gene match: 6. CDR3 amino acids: CASSLDSGTDYGYTF. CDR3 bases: TGTGCCAGCAGCTTAGACTCCGGGACAGACTATGGCTACACCTTC.

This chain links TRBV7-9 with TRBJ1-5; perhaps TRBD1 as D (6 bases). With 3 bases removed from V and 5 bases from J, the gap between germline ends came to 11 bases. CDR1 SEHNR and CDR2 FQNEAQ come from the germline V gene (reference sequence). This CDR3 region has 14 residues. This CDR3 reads CASSFWDTDQPQHF. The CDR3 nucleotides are TGTGCCAGCAGCTTTTGGGACACTGATCAGCCCCAGCATTTT.